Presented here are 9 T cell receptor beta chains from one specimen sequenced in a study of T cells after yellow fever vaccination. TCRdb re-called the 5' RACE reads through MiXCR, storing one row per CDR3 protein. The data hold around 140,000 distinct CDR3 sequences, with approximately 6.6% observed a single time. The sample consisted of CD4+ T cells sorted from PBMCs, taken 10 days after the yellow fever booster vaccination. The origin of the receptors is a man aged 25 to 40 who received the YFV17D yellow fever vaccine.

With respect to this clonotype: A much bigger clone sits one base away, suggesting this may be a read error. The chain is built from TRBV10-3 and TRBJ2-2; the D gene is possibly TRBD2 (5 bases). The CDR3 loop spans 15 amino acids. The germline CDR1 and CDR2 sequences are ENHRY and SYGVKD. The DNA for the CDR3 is TGTGCCATCAAGGCAATCCTACCTCCGGACGGGAAGCTGTTTTTT. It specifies CAIKAILPPDGKLFF.

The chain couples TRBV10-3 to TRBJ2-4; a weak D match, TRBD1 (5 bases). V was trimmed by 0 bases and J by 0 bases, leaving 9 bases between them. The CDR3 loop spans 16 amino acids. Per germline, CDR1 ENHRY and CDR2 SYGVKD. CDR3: CAISESGALAKNIQYF. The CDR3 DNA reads TGTGCCATCAGTGAGTCAGGGGCTCTAGCCAAAAACATTCAGTACTTC.

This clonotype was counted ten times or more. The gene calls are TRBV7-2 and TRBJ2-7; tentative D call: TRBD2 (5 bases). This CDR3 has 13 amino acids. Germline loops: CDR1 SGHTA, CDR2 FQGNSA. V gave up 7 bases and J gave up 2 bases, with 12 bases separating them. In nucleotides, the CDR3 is TGTGCCAGCACTTACGGGAACACCTACGAGCAGTACTTC. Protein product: CASTYGNTYEQYF.

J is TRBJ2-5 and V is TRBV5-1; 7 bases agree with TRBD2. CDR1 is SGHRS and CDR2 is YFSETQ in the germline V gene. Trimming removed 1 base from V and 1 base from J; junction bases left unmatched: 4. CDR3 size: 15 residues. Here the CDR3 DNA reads TGCGCCAGCAGCTTGCGACCTAGCGGCCAAGAGACCCAGTACTTC. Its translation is CASSLRPSGQETQYF.

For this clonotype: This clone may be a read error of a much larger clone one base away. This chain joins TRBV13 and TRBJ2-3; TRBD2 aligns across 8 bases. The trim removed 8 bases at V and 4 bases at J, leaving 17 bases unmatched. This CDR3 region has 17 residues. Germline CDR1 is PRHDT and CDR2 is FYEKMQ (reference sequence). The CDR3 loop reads CASHPLVSGGPADTQYF. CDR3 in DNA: TGTGCCAGCCACCCCCTCGTGTCGGGAGGGCCTGCAGATACGCAGTATTTT.

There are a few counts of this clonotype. The CDR3 coding sequence is TGTGCCAGCAGCCAAGTGGCTAGCGGGGCCTACGAGCAGTACTTC. Amino acid sequence: CASSQVASGAYEQYF. The chain employs TRBV3-1 and TRBJ2-7; 9 positions match TRBD2. Trimming at V came to 1 base and at J to 2 bases, leaving 3 bases not matched to a gene. The germline V gene has CDR1 LGHDT and CDR2 YNNKEL (reference sequence). CDR3 size: 15 residues.

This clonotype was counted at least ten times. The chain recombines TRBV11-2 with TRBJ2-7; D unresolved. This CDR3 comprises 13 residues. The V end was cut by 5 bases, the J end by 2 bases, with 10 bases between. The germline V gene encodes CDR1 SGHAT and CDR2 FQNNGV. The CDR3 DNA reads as TGTGCCAGCAGCCCTGACAATCCCTACGAGCAGTACTTC. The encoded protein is CASSPDNPYEQYF.

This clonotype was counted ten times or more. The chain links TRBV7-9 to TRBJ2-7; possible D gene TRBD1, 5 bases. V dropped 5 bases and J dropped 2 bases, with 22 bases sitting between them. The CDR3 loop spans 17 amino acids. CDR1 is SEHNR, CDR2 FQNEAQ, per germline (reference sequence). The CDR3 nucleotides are TGTGCCAGCAGCCCTAATAGGGGCTCTACTACGCCCTACGAGCAGTACTTC. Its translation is CASSPNRGSTTPYEQYF.

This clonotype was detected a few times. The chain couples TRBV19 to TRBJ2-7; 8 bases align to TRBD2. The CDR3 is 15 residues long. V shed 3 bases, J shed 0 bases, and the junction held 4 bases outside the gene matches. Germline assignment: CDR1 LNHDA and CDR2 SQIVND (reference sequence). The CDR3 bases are TGTGCCAGTAGTATTATTAGCGGGAACTCCTACGAGCAGTACTTC. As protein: CASSIISGNSYEQYF.